The rows below give T cell receptor beta chains drawn from one sample of a study of tumor-infiltrating lymphocytes in oesophageal squamous cell carcinoma. TCRdb processed the PCR reads anew with MiXCR; each CDR3 protein has one entry. The sample includes more than 9,500 distinct CDR3 sequences, roughly half seen only once; the top ten take under 30%. The sample consisted of esophageal tumor tissue. The origin of the receptors is a male donor with esophageal squamous cell carcinoma. Both conserved end residues are part of each CDR3. The D gene is left open where the match is weak. Size tells how often a clone was seen (once, few, many) or the class of an expanded clone, and some rows leave it out.

cdr3_length j_call d_call v_call clone_size cdr3_aa cdr3_nt
16 TRBJ2-3 . TRBV6-6 medium-sized CASSYSRTGGRDTQYF TGTGCCAGCAGTTACTCGAGGACAGGAGGGAGGGATACGCAGTATTTT
17 TRBJ2-3 TRBD2 TRBV7-2 . CASSLILAGGKTDTQYF TGTGCCAGCAGCTTGATACTAGCGGGAGGAAAAACAGATACGCAGTATTTT
14 TRBJ2-5 TRBD1 TRBV12-3/TRBV12-4 . CASSRTGLGETQYF TGTGCCAGCAGTCGGACAGGGTTAGGCGAGACCCAGTACTTC
17 TRBJ2-5 . TRBV6-4 . CASSTLGHRKGWLHLRF .
14 TRBJ2-4 . TRBV6-8 . CASSDPILLNIQYF TGTGCCAGCAGCGACCCAATCCTCTTAAACATTCAGTACTTC
14 TRBJ2-5 . TRBV10-2 . CASSKTISQETQYF TGCGCCAGCAGTAAGACCATATCCCAAGAGACCCAGTACTTC
16 TRBJ1-2 TRBD1 TRBV6-5 . CASSYSQPGGNYGYTF TGTGCCAGCAGTTACTCCCAACCAGGGGGTAACTATGGCTACACCTTC
13 TRBJ1-1 . TRBV7-4 . CASSLVQDTEAFF TGTGCCAGCAGCTTAGTCCAGGACACTGAAGCTTTCTTT
14 TRBJ1-1 . TRBV7-2 . CASSGLVVDAEAFF TGTGCCAGCAGCGGCCTTGTCGTCGACGCTGAAGCTTTCTTT
17 TRBJ2-5 TRBD2 TRBV7-9 . CASSLSISGGASGTQYF TGTGCCAGCAGCTTATCAATTAGCGGGGGGGCGTCGGGGACCCAGTACTTC
13 TRBJ1-2 . TRBV12-3/TRBV12-4 . CASSLQGNYGYTF TGTGCCAGCAGCCTACAGGGTAACTATGGCTACACCTTC
15 TRBJ2-3 TRBD2 TRBV7-2 once CASSLSSGYTDTQYF TGTGCCAGCAGCTTAAGTAGCGGGTACACAGATACGCAGTATTTT
15 TRBJ2-7 . TRBV20-1 . CSAPDAQTVSYEQYF TGCAGTGCCCCGGATGCCCAGACAGTATCCTACGAGCAGTACTTC
14 TRBJ2-1 TRBD1 TRBV7-4 . CASSLGDRSNEQFF TGTGCCAGCAGCTTAGGGGACAGATCCAATGAGCAGTTCTTC
14 TRBJ2-3 TRBD1 TRBV6-1 . CASRTGGGTDTQYF TGTGCCAGCCGGACAGGGGGCGGCACAGATACGCAGTATTTT
13 TRBJ2-3 . TRBV7-2 few CASRSGGTDTQYF TGTGCCAGCAGGTCAGGGGGCACAGATACGCAGTATTTT
18 TRBJ2-3 TRBD2 TRBV7-6 . CASSPRLTGTSATDTQYF TGTGCCAGCAGCCCGCGACTCACCGGGACTAGCGCGACAGATACGCAGTATTTT
15 TRBJ2-5 TRBD1 TRBV12-3/TRBV12-4 . CASSRWDRGKETQYF TGTGCCAGCAGCCGATGGGACAGGGGGAAAGAGACCCAGTACTTC
16 TRBJ2-2 . TRBV19 medium-sized CASSMRKGKDTGELFF TGTGCCAGTAGTATGAGAAAGGGGAAGGACACCGGGGAGCTGTTTTTT
13 TRBJ1-5 . TRBV7-2 once CASSPRPAGPQHF TGTGCCAGCAGCCCGCGGCCCGCGGGGCCCCAGCATTTT
14 TRBJ2-2 . TRBV27 medium-sized CASSSPTRVGELFF TGTGCCAGCAGTTCCCCAACTAGAGTCGGGGAGCTGTTTTTT
14 TRBJ2-1 . TRBV6-6 . CASSYSIGTYERFF TGTGCCAGCAGTTACTCGATAGGGACCTACGAGCGGTTCTTC
18 TRBJ2-3 . TRBV7-9 . CASSLEVSAGLGADTQYF TGTGCCAGCAGCTTAGAGGTCTCGGCCGGCTTAGGCGCAGATACGCAGTATTTT
17 TRBJ2-3 . TRBV7-2 . CASSFYVSSLSTDTQYF TGTGCCAGCAGCTTTTACGTCAGCTCTCTCAGCACAGATACGCAGTATTTT